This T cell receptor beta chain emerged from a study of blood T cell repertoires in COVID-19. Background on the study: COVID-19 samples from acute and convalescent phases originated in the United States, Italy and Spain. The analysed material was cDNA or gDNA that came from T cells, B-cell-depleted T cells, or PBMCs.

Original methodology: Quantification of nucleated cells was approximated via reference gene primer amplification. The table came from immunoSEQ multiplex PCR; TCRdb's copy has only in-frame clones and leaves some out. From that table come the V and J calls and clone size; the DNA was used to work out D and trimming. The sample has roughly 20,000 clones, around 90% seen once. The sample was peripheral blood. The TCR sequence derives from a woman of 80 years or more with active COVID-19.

The CDR3, as DNA: TGCGCCAGCCAGAGATTCTCCGGGACAGGAGTTTCCTACGAGCAGTACTTC. Its translation: CASQRFSGTGVSYEQYF. This sequence joins TRBV5-1 and TRBJ2-7, with 8 bases lining up with TRBD1. There are 17 residues in the CDR3. After removal of 7 bases from V and 1 base from J, the junction contained 16 bases not matched to a gene. Germline V gene lookup returns CDR1 SGHRS and CDR2 YFSETQ.